This TCR beta chain is drawn from a study of Graves' ophthalmopathy and Graves' hyperthyroidism. Germline assignment: CDR1 SNHLY and CDR2 FYNNEI. The length of the CDR3 is 15 residues. The V and J ends lost 8 bases and 5 bases respectively, with 21 bases between them. This clonotype was observed at least ten times. Amplification targeted the TCR beta CDR3 regions, with RNA transcripts as the source material. An opening RT-PCR round employed HTBI primers and preceded a second-round multiplex PCR. One entry per CDR3 protein, called by TCRdb with MiXCR from the multiplex PCR reads. This sample has over a million distinct CDR3 sequences; about 40% occur once, and the top ten carry more than 9.5%.

The V gene is TRBV2, the J gene TRBJ2-5; possible D gene TRBD2, 5 bases. Specimen: peripheral blood or thyroid tissue (not recorded which). The clonotype originates from an adult man with Graves' hyperthyroidism. DNA for the CDR3: TGTGCCAGCGGGAAAACCGGGAAAAGGATTGAGACCCAGTACTTC. Residues: CASGKTGKRIETQYF. Supplemented by reference TRBV2 and TRBJ2-5, the full variable domain reads EPEVTQTPSHQVTQMGQEVILRCVPISNHLYFYWYRQILGQKVEFLVSFYNNEISEKSEIFDDQFSVERPDGSNFTLKIRSTKLEDSAMYFCASGKTGKRIETQYFGPGTRLLVL.